The 9 T cell receptor beta chains given below trace back to one sample, sequenced in a study of blood T cell repertoires in COVID-19. Measured with immunoSEQ multiplex PCR; TCRdb has only the in-frame clones, and not every one. The sample lists tens of thousands of clones, 87% occurring once. The source material was peripheral blood. All receptors come from a human donor in a cohort sampled during active COVID-19.

The chain carries TRBV29-1 and TRBJ1-3; D gene unclear. This CDR3 is 12 amino acids long. V was trimmed by 4 bases and J by 1 base, leaving 5 bases between them. Germline V gene sequence: CDR1 SQVTM, CDR2 ANQGSEA. The CDR3 DNA reads TGCAGCGTTGGGAGTTCTGGAAACACCATATATTTT. Protein product: CSVGSSGNTIYF.

The chain joins TRBV30 to TRBJ1-2, with a possible D match to TRBD1 (5 bases). V was cut by 4 bases and J by 5 bases, with 17 bases left in between. The germline V gene has CDR1 GTSNPN and CDR2 SVGIG (reference sequence). CDR3 length: 14 amino acids. Here the CDR3 DNA reads TGTGCCTGGAAACCCCTCCAGGGCCCTTATGGCTACACCTTC. Translating it yields CAWKPLQGPYGYTF.

This chain uses TRBV3-1 (or the pseudogene TRBV3-2) with TRBJ1-1; D is undetermined. V was shortened by 1 base and J by 6 bases, with 12 bases between the two germline ends. Germline CDR1 and CDR2: LGHDT and YNNKEL (reference sequence). There are 14 residues in the CDR3. The CDR3 sequence is CASSQVKGGSEAFF. The CDR3 DNA reads as TGTGCCAGCAGCCAAGTTAAGGGAGGGTCTGAAGCTTTCTTT.

V gene TRBV19 combines with J gene TRBJ2-5; 7 positions agree with TRBD1. The trim removed 5 bases at V and 5 bases at J, leaving 5 bases unmatched. Germline V lookup: CDR1 LNHDA, CDR2 SQIVND (reference sequence). The CDR3 consists of 13 residues. The CDR3, as DNA: TGTGCCAGTAGTCTACAGGGGCGGGAGACCCAGTACTTC. Translation gives CASSLQGRETQYF. Full variable domain (remainder filled in from reference TRBV19 and TRBJ2-5): DGGITQSPKYLFRKEGQNVTLSCEQNLNHDAMYWYRQDPGQGLRLIYYSQIVNDFQKGDIAEGYSVSREKKESFPLTVTSAQKNPTAFYLCASSLQGRETQYFGPGTRLLVL.

The chain combines TRBV6-2 or TRBV6-3 with TRBJ1-5; D gene unclear. Germline CDR1 is MNHEY and CDR2 is SVGEGT. The CDR3 totals 14 residues. The germline V and J ends were trimmed by 0 bases and 3 bases, with 6 bases remaining between them. CDR3 region: CASSYSNSNQPQHF. CDR3 DNA sequence: TGTGCCAGCAGTTACTCGAACTCCAATCAGCCCCAGCATTTT.

The chain recombines TRBV30 with TRBJ1-1; 9 bases are shared with TRBD1. The CDR3 is made up of 13 amino acids. CDR1 is GTSNPN and CDR2 is SVGIG in the germline V gene (reference sequence). The V gene end was trimmed by 3 bases and the J gene end by 3 bases; junction bases not matched to a gene: 2. CDR3 DNA: TGTGCCTGGAGGGGGACAGGGTACACTGAAGCTTTCTTT. Its protein is CAWRGTGYTEAFF.

CDR3 DNA: TGTGCCAGCAGCTTAGGGTTGGGCACATCCTACGAGCAGTACTTC. This codes for CASSLGLGTSYEQYF. The rearrangement links TRBV7-8 to TRBJ2-7; D remains ambiguous. The V end lost 1 base, the J end lost 1 base, and 11 bases lay between the germline ends. CDR1 is SGHVS, CDR2 FQNEAQ, per germline. This CDR3 is built from 15 residues. The variable domain in full, with the rest retrieved from reference TRBV7-8 and TRBJ2-7, is GAGVSQSPRYKVAKRGQDVALRCDPISGHVSLFWYQQALGQGPEFLTYFQNEAQLDKSGLPSDRFFAERPEGSVSTLKIQRTQQEDSAVYLCASSLGLGTSYEQYFGPGTRLTVT.

The chain employs TRBV11-2 and TRBJ2-2; 9 bases agree with TRBD2. The CDR3 contains 15 residues. Germline lookup yields CDR1 SGHAT and CDR2 FQNNGV. V lost 7 bases, J lost 6 bases, and 9 bases stayed unmatched. CDR3 coding DNA: TGTGCCAGCACCGAGGGGATAGCGGGAGCCGGGGAGCTGTTTTTT. Amino acid sequence: CASTEGIAGAGELFF.

The chain has TRBV11-2 and TRBJ2-7, with D tentatively TRBD2 (5 bases). The length of the CDR3 is 15 residues. The V and J ends lost 2 bases and 4 bases respectively, with 15 bases between them. Germline values: CDR1 SGHAT, CDR2 FQNNGV. The CDR3: CASSLSRADGYEQYF. The CDR3 coding sequence is TGTGCCAGCAGCTTATCGAGGGCGGACGGTTACGAGCAGTACTTC.